This T cell receptor (beta chain) comes out of a study of CD4+ T cells in melanoma. The table came from immunoSEQ multiplex PCR; TCRdb's copy has only in-frame clones and leaves some out. The repertoire holds 90,000 to 130,000 clones, with around 92% as singletons. Study findings and constraints: Diverse differentiation states were reported for melanoma neoantigen-specific CD4+ T cells.

Germline CDR1 LGHNA, CDR2 YNFKEQ. With V trimmed by 1 base and J by 0 bases, 7 bases remained unmatched. The CDR3 length is 18 residues. Concerning this clone itself: The antigen remains undetermined.

The chain carries TRBV4-2 and TRBJ2-5; TRBD2 agrees at 11 bases. The sequence was collected from a human donor with melanoma. Material: peripheral blood. In nucleotides, the CDR3 is TGTGCCAGCAGCCAAGTAATAGCGGGGGGGGGATACCAAGAGACCCAGTACTTC. Amino acids: CASSQVIAGGGYQETQYF.